The T cell receptor beta chain under discussion was sequenced for a study of T cell repertoires in cytomegalovirus infection. Study-level information: Public signatures in TCR beta pointed to CMV infection and matching HLA type. Study observations and caveats: Carriers of CMV plus the relevant HLA were identified by cumulative public TCR beta family frequency. The ex vivo response showed dominance by HLA-C-restricted CMV-specific TCR beta clonotypes.

TCRdb itself ran the reads through MiXCR, one entry per CDR3 protein. The sample includes fewer than 550,000 distinct CDR3 sequences, roughly 29% of them seen just once. This clonotype was counted many times. Its antigen is currently unknown. Trimming took off 6 bases at V and 1 base at J, with 13 bases between the two ends. CDR1 is SGHTA and CDR2 is FQGNSA in the germline V gene. CDR3 length: 16 amino acids. The specimen sequenced was PBMCs. The source of this sequence is a human donor in good health (CMV status not recorded). Some clones in this sample may be carry-over from other donors' samples. The V gene is TRBV7-2, the J gene TRBJ1-6; D is ambiguous. In nucleotides, the CDR3 is TGTGCCAGCAGATCAACAGTATCTTCCTATAATTCACCCCTCCACTTT. Residues: CASRSTVSSYNSPLHF.